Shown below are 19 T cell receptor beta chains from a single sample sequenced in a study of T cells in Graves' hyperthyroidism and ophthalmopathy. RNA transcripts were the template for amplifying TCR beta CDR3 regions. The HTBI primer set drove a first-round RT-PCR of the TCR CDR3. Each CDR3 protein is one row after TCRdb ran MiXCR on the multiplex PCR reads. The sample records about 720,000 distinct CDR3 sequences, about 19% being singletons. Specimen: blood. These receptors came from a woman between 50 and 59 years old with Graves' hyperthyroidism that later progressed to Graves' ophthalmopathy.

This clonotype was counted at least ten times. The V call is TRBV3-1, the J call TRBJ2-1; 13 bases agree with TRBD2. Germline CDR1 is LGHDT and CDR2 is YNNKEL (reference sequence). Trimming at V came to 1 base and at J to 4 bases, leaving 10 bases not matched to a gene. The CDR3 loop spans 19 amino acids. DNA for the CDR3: TGTGCCAGCAGCCAAGGGCGGACTAGCGGGGGCCTTAAATACAATGAGCAGTTCTTC. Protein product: CASSQGRTSGGLKYNEQFF.

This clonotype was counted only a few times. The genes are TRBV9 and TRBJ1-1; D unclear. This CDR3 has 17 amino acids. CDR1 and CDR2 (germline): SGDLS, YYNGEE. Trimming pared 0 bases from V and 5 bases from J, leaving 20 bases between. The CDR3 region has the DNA TGTGCCAGCAGCGTAGGGGCAGGAGCGGGATCGAAGACTGAAGCTTTCTTT. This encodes CASSVGAGAGSKTEAFF.

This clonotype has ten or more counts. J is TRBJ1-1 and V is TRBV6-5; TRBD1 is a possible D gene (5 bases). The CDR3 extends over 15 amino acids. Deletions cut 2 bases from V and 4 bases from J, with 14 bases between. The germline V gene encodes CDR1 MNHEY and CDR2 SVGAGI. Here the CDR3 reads CASSYRGPEVTEAFF. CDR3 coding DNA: TGTGCCAGCAGTTACAGGGGCCCGGAGGTCACTGAAGCTTTCTTT.

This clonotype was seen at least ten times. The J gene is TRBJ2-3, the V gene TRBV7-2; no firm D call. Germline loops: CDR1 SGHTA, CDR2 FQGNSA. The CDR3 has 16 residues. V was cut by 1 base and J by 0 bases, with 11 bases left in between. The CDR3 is CASSLVGVTSTDTQYF. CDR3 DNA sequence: TGTGCCAGCAGCTTAGTAGGCGTAACTAGCACAGATACGCAGTATTTT. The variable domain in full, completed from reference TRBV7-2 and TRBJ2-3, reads GAGVSQSPSNKVTEKGKDVELRCDPISGHTALYWYRQSLGQGLEFLIYFQGNSAPDKSGLPSDRFSAERTGGSVSTLTIQRTQQEDSAVYLCASSLVGVTSTDTQYFGPGTRLTVL.

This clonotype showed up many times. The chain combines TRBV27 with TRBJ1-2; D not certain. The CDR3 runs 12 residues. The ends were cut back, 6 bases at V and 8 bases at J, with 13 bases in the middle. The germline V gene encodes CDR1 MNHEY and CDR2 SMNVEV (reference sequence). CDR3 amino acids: CASSSTGRGYTF. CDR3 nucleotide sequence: TGTGCCAGCAGCTCTACTGGTCGGGGCTACACCTTC.

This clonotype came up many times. The CDR3 sequence: CASSKGTGEGYTF. CDR3 DNA: TGTGCCAGCAGTAAAGGGACAGGGGAAGGCTACACCTTC. This chain joins TRBV12-3 or TRBV12-4 and TRBJ1-2, with 10 bases aligning to TRBD1. This CDR3 has 13 residues. The V gene end was trimmed by 5 bases and the J gene end by 8 bases; junction bases not matched to a gene: 5.

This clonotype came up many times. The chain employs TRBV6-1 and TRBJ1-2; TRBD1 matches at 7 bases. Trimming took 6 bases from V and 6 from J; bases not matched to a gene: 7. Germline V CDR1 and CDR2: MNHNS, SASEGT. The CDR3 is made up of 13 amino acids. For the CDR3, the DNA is TGTGCCAGCAGAGCTACAGGGGTTAATGGCTACACCTTC. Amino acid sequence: CASRATGVNGYTF.

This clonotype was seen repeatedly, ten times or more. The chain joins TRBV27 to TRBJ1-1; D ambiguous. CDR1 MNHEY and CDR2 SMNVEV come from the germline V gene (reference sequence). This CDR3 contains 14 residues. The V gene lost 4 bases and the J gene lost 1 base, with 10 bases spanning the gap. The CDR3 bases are TGTGCCAGCAGTTCCCCTCGACAGAACACTGAAGCTTTCTTT. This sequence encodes CASSSPRQNTEAFF.

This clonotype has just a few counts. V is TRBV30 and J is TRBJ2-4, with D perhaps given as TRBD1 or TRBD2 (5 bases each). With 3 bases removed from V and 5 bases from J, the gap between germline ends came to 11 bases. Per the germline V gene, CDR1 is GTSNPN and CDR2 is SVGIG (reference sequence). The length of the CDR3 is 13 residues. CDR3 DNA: TGTGCCTGGAGGGACCGGGGCCAAAACATTCAGTACTTC. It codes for CAWRDRGQNIQYF. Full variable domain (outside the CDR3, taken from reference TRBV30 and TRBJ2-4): SQTIHQWPATLVQPVGSPLSLECTVEGTSNPNLYWYRQAAGRGLQLLFYSVGIGQISSEVPQNLSASRPQDRQFILSSKKLLLSDSGFYLCAWRDRGQNIQYFGAGTRLSVL.

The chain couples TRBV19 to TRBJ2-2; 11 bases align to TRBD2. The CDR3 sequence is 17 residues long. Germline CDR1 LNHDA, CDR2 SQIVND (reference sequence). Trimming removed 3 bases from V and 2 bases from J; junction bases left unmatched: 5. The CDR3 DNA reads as TGTGCCAGTAGTATGCTTCTAGCGGGGGGAAACACCGGGGAGCTGTTTTTT. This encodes CASSMLLAGGNTGELFF.

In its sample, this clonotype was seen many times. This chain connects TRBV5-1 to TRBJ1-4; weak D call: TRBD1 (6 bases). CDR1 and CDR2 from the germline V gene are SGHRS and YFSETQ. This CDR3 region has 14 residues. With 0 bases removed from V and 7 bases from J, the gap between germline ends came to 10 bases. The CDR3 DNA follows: TGCGCCAGCAGCTTGGGACAGGCGAGTGAAAAACTGTTTTTT. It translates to CASSLGQASEKLFF. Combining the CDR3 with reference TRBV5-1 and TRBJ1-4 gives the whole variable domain KAGVTQTPRYLIKTRGQQVTLSCSPISGHRSVSWYQQTPGQGLQFLFEYFSETQRNKGNFPGRFSGRQFSNSRSEMNVSTLELGDSALYLCASSLGQASEKLFFGSGTQLSVL.

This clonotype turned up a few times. For the CDR3, the DNA is TGCGCCAGCAGTCATTCTAGCGGGGGGCATAATGAGCAGTTCTTC. It yields the protein CASSHSSGGHNEQFF. The genes are TRBV10-2 and TRBJ2-1, with TRBD2 identical over 11 bases. Germline CDR1 WSHSY, CDR2 SAAADI. The CDR3 is 15 residues long. V dropped 5 bases and J dropped 7; count of bases not matched to a gene: 7.

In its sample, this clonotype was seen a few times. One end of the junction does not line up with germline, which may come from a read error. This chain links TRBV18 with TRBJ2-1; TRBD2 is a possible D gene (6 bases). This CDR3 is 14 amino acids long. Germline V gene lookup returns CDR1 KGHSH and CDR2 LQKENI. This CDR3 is CASSQLPGDNEQSF. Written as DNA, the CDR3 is TGTGCCAGCAGCCAACTACCGGGAGACAATGAGCAGTCCTTC.

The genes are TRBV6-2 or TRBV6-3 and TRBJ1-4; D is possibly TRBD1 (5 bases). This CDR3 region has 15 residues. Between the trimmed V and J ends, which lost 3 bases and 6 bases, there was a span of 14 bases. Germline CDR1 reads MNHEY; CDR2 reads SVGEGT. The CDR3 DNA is TGTGCCAGCAGTTATCGGTTCAGGGTGGATGAAAAACTGTTTTTT. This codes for CASSYRFRVDEKLFF.

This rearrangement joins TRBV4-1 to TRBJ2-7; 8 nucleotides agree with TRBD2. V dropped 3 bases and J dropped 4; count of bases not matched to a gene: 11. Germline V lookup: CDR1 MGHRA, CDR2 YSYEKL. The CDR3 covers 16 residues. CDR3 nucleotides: TGCGCCAGCAGCCAGGGAACCGGGAGGGACGCTTACGAGCAGTACTTC. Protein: CASSQGTGRDAYEQYF.

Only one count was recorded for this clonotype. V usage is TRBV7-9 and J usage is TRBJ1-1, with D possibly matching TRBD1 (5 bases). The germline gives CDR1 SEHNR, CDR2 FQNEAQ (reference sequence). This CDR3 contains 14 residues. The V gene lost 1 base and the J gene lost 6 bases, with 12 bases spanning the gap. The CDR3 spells CASSLEGLAPEAFF. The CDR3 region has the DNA TGTGCCAGCAGCTTAGAGGGGCTGGCCCCTGAAGCTTTCTTT.

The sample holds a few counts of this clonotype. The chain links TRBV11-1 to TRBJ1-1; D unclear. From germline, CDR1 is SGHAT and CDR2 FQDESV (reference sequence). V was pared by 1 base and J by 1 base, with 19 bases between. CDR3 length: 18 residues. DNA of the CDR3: TGTGCCAGCAGCTTAGTCGGACCTCGGAAGGTGGAGAACACTGAAGCTTTCTTT. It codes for CASSLVGPRKVENTEAFF. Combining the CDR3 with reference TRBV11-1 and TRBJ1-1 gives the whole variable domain EAEVAQSPRYKITEKSQAVAFWCDPISGHATLYWYRQILGQGPELLVQFQDESVVDDSQLPKDRFSAERLKGVDSTLKIQPAELGDSAMYLCASSLVGPRKVENTEAFFGQGTRLTVV.

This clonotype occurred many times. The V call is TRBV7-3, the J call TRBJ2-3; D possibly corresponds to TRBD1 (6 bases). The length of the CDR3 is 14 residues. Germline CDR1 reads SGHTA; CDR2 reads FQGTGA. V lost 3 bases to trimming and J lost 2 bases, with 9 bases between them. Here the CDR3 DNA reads TGTGCCAGCAGCTTTCTGGGGGCCACAGATACGCAGTATTTT. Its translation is CASSFLGATDTQYF.

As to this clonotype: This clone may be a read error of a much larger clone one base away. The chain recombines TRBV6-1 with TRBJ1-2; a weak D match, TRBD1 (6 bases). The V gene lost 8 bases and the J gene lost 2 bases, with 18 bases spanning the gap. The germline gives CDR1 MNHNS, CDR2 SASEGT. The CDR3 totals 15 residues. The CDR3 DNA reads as TGTGCCAGCGGCGCACTCCAGGGGTTGAACTATGGCTACACCTTC. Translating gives CASGALQGLNYGYTF.